The source of this T cell receptor (beta chain) is a study of spatial heterogeneity in lung cancer. Overall study context: Raw sequencing reads included, on average, more than 9.5 appearances of each unique TCR and UMI combination. Notes on the study in general: Blood showed ubiquitous tumor TCRs more often at resection than at routine follow-up.

This clonotype was detected many times. Its target is not known. Sample time point: sample taken at primary tumor resection. No cells were sorted before sequencing. The whole RNA sequenced was extracted from tumor, nontumor lung or frozen PBMC. There were roughly 78 donors, all of them untreated patients with early-stage non-small cell lung cancer. CDR3 size: 16 residues. From germline, CDR1 is DFQATT and CDR2 SNEGSKA (reference sequence). The ends were cut back, 0 bases at V and 1 base at J, with 13 bases in the middle. Carried by each TCR cDNA molecule was a unique molecular identifier. TCRdb reprocessed the 5' RACE reads via MiXCR and lists one record per CDR3 protein. The repertoire consists of 12,000 to 15,000 distinct CDR3 sequences, with 7.5% to 8.5% occurring once and the leading ten covering about a third.

The TCR sequence derives from a female donor with early-stage non-small cell lung cancer. The chain carries TRBV20-1 and TRBJ1-5, with D perhaps matching TRBD1 (5 bases). Here the sequenced sample was PBMCs, taken at surgery. The CDR3 region has the DNA TGCAGTGCTAGAGACCGGACGGGGGTCAGCAATCAGCCCCAGCATTTT. It encodes CSARDRTGVSNQPQHF.